This TCR beta chain was sequenced for a study of T cells in Graves' hyperthyroidism and ophthalmopathy. Study-wide points: Model predictions of ophthalmopathy came a median around 6.5 months before onset. Most thyroid clonotypes expanded above 0.001 appeared in blood too.

Germline V gene lookup returns CDR1 LNHDA and CDR2 SQIVND (reference sequence). This CDR3 is built from 16 residues. V lost 7 bases and J 1 base, leaving 19 bases between the germline ends. RNA transcripts provided the source from which TCR beta CDR3 regions were amplified. The HTBI primer set was used in a first-round RT-PCR of the TCR CDR3. TCRdb itself ran the multiplex PCR reads through MiXCR, one entry per CDR3 protein. The repertoire consists of more than 150,000 distinct CDR3 sequences, with 15% to 20% occurring once and the leading ten covering roughly 28%. This clonotype came up many times. What it binds is unknown.

The sequence was collected from a woman aged 50 to 65 with Graves' hyperthyroidism. The sequenced sample was blood. The chain combines TRBV19 with TRBJ1-1, with D hard to call. As DNA, the CDR3 is TGTGCCAGTACCTCTGCACCCCCGGGGAAGAACACTGAAGCTTTCTTT. Protein sequence: CASTSAPPGKNTEAFF.